The 18 T cell receptor beta chains reported below all come from one sample, sequenced in a study of shared clonotypes between healthy human individuals. Repertoires were generated with immunoSEQ multiplex PCR, while TCRdb's copy carries only in-frame clones and drops some. This sample has around 700,000 clones; about 78% occur once, and the top ten carry 1.5% to 2%. Sequencing used memory CD4+ T cells sorted from blood. The subset denotes: CD45RA-negative fraction. The receptors stem from a woman aged 25 to 45 in good health.

This clone turned up a few times. The rearrangement joins TRBV6-1 to TRBJ1-1; unclear D gene. Germline CDR1 MNHNS, CDR2 SASEGT. The CDR3 consists of 13 residues. V was shortened by 1 base and J by 3 bases, with 6 bases between the two germline ends. The CDR3 reads CASSEEEDTEAFF. The CDR3 DNA reads TGTGCCAGCAGTGAAGAAGAGGACACTGAAGCTTTCTTT.

This clone showed up just a few times. CDR3: CASQGNPRQGNYGYTF. DNA for the CDR3: TGTGCCTCCCAAGGTAATCCGCGACAGGGAAACTATGGCTACACCTTC. J is TRBJ1-2 and V is TRBV30; 7 nucleotides line up with TRBD1. Germline V gives CDR1 GTSNPN, CDR2 SVGIG (reference sequence). The CDR3 runs 16 residues. The V gene end was trimmed by 7 bases and the J gene end by 2 bases; junction bases not matched to a gene: 16.

The chain links TRBV27 to TRBJ2-2; D remains ambiguous. The CDR3 loop spans 19 amino acids. Trimming removed 6 bases at V and 0 bases at J, with 23 bases between. Germline CDR1 is MNHEY and CDR2 is SMNVEV (reference sequence). Here the CDR3 reads CASSPTSLRVGTNTGELFF. The DNA for the CDR3 is TGTGCCAGCAGCCCTACCTCTCTTCGAGTCGGAACGAACACCGGGGAGCTGTTTTTT.

CDR3 residues: CASNFWGGFGTEAFF. The CDR3 coding sequence is TGTGCCAGTAATTTTTGGGGGGGCTTCGGCACTGAAGCTTTCTTT. The chain couples TRBV19 to TRBJ1-1, with D perhaps matching TRBD1 (6 bases). The CDR3 consists of 15 residues. The V and J ends lost 7 bases and 4 bases respectively, with 19 bases between them. Germline V gene lookup returns CDR1 LNHDA and CDR2 SQIVND (reference sequence).

The chain has TRBV18 and TRBJ1-1, with TRBD1 matching over 7 bases. This CDR3 has 13 residues. V dropped 9 bases and J dropped 5; count of bases not matched to a gene: 9. Per the germline V gene, CDR1 is KGHSH and CDR2 is LQKENI. The CDR3 DNA reads TGTGCCAGTACAAGGGGGCTTGATACTGAAGCTTTCTTT. It translates to CASTRGLDTEAFF.

The J gene is TRBJ1-3, the V gene TRBV4-2; D gene uncertain. The CDR3 is made up of 14 amino acids. Germline V lookup: CDR1 LGHNA, CDR2 YNFKEQ. V lost 4 bases, J lost 0 bases, and 7 bases lay in between. CDR3 loop: CASSPYISGNTIYF. In DNA form, the CDR3 reads TGTGCCAGCAGCCCTTACATCTCTGGAAACACCATATATTTT.

Regarding this clone: This clone may be a read error of a much larger clone one base away. The V call is TRBV11-1, the J call TRBJ2-7, with 11 nucleotides matching TRBD1. Germline V CDR1 and CDR2: SGHAT, FQDESV (reference sequence). The CDR3 has 14 amino acids. The ends lost 5 bases at V and 3 bases at J; junction bases unmatched: 3. The CDR3 reads CASSAGTGGYEQYF. As DNA, the CDR3 is TGTGCCAGCAGCGCCGGGACAGGGGGCTACGAGCAGTACTTC.

The rearrangement uses TRBV23-1 and TRBJ1-5, with 8 bases lining up with TRBD1. TRBV23-1 is an ORF, and what it does is uncertain. The trim removed 2 bases at V and 5 bases at J, leaving 5 bases unmatched. The CDR3 has 15 residues. The CDR3 protein is CASSQGDRGHQPQHF. The CDR3 bases are TGCGCCAGCAGTCAAGGTGACAGGGGACATCAGCCCCAGCATTTT.

The V gene is TRBV7-7, the J gene TRBJ2-1, with TRBD2 identical over 9 bases. Per germline, CDR1 SSHAT and CDR2 FNYEAQ (reference sequence). V shed 5 bases, J shed 7 bases, and the junction held 6 bases outside the gene matches. The CDR3 is 14 residues long. CDR3 DNA: TGTGCCAGCAGCCTGGGACTAGCTGGGAATGAGCAGTTCTTC. Protein sequence: CASSLGLAGNEQFF.

The chain has TRBV11-3 and TRBJ2-7; 8 bases match TRBD2. Germline CDR1 SGHNT, CDR2 YENEEA. V lost 3 bases, J lost 6 bases, and 4 bases stayed unmatched. The CDR3 extends over 13 amino acids. The CDR3 here is CASSLTSVGEQYF. CDR3 nucleotides: TGTGCCAGCAGCTTGACTAGCGTCGGCGAGCAGTACTTC.

This clone was found a few times. The chain is built from TRBV5-1 and TRBJ2-2, with a tentative D call TRBD1 (6 bases). Germline CDR1 and CDR2: SGHRS and YFSETQ. This CDR3 comprises 13 residues. Trimming removed 0 bases at V and 10 bases at J, with 10 bases between. The CDR3 nucleotides are TGCGCCAGCAGCTTGGACGGACAGATGGAGCTGTTTTTT. This gives the protein CASSLDGQMELFF.

The table lists this clone with a count of one. This sequence joins TRBV6-4 and TRBJ1-1, with TRBD1 as a possible D gene (6 bases). The germline CDR1 and CDR2 sequences are MRHNA and SNTAGT. V was pared by 3 bases and J by 1 base, with 9 bases between. The CDR3 is 14 amino acids. CDR3 sequence reads: CASSEQQGNTEAFF. The CDR3, as DNA: TGTGCCAGCAGTGAGCAACAGGGGAACACTGAAGCTTTCTTT.

The gene calls are TRBV28 and TRBJ1-1; 8 bases are a match to TRBD1. Germline CDR1 reads MDHEN; CDR2 reads SYDVKM. This CDR3 contains 14 residues. Trimming took 5 bases from V and 5 from J; bases not matched to a gene: 7. The CDR3 is CASSRTGSGTEAFF. Written as DNA, the CDR3 is TGTGCCAGCAGTCGGACAGGGTCAGGGACTGAAGCTTTCTTT.

V usage is TRBV28 and J usage is TRBJ1-1, with D uncertain. The V and J ends lost 2 bases and 0 bases respectively, with 7 bases between them. In germline, CDR1 is MDHEN, CDR2 SYDVKM. The length of the CDR3 is 14 residues. CDR3 nucleotide sequence: TGTGCCAGCAGTTTAGGGATCCTGAACACTGAAGCTTTCTTT. As protein: CASSLGILNTEAFF.

The chain uses TRBV7-3 and TRBJ2-3; TRBD2 agrees at 9 bases. The germline V gene has CDR1 SGHTA and CDR2 FQGTGA. This CDR3 is built from 14 residues. V lost 1 base to trimming and J lost 6 bases; unmatched junction nucleotides: 2. CDR3 amino acids: CASSLKLAGDTQYF. As DNA, the CDR3 is TGTGCCAGCAGCTTAAAACTAGCGGGTGATACGCAGTATTTT. Using reference TRBV7-3 and TRBJ2-3 for the parts outside the CDR3, the full variable domain is GAGVSQTPSNKVTEKGKYVELRCDPISGHTALYWYRQSLGQGPEFLIYFQGTGAADDSGLPNDRFFAVRPEGSVSTLKIQRTERGDSAVYLCASSLKLAGDTQYFGPGTRLTVL.

This sequence joins TRBV2 and TRBJ1-2; 9 nucleotides align to TRBD1. Germline V gene lookup returns CDR1 SNHLY and CDR2 FYNNEI. V lost 4 bases to trimming and J lost 0 bases; unmatched junction nucleotides: 6. This CDR3 region has 16 residues. The CDR3 spells CASSGGRDRANYGYTF. The DNA of the CDR3 is TGTGCCAGCAGTGGAGGACGGGACAGGGCTAACTATGGCTACACCTTC. The full variable domain, its missing parts supplied by reference TRBV2 and TRBJ1-2, is EPEVTQTPSHQVTQMGQEVILRCVPISNHLYFYWYRQILGQKVEFLVSFYNNEISEKSEIFDDQFSVERPDGSNFTLKIRSTKLEDSAMYFCASSGGRDRANYGYTFGSGTRLTVV.

CDR3 residues: CASSGLAANTGELFF. As DNA, the CDR3 is TGTGCCAGCTCGGGACTAGCGGCGAACACCGGGGAGCTGTTTTTT. The chain joins TRBV18 to TRBJ2-2; 11 bases are shared with TRBD2. Germline-derived CDR1 and CDR2 are KGHSH and LQKENI. V trimming: 6 bases; J trimming: 0 bases; junction bases outside the gene matches: 0. The CDR3 spans 15 residues. Variable domain in full (rest from reference TRBV18 and TRBJ2-2): NAGVMQNPRHLVRRRGQEARLRCSPMKGHSHVYWYRQLPEEGLKFMVYLQKENIIDESGMPKERFSAEFPKEGPSILRIQQVVRGDSAAYFCASSGLAANTGELFFGEGSRLTVL.

The CDR3 reads CASSRLSVSYTEAFF. DNA for the CDR3: TGTGCCAGCAGTCGACTTTCGGTGAGCTACACTGAAGCTTTCTTT. The gene calls are TRBV6-5 and TRBJ1-1, with D uncertain. V shed 5 bases and J shed 3 bases, with 16 bases lying between them. Germline-derived CDR1 and CDR2 are MNHEY and SVGAGI. This CDR3 contains 15 residues.